This T cell receptor (beta chain) was captured in a study of OX40 agonist ivuxolimab in advanced cancers. Turning to the overall study: Ivuxolimab was a fully human IgG2 agonistic monoclonal antibody targeting the costimulatory receptor OX40 (CD134). Of the roughly 52 patients in dose escalation, about 20 had hepatocellular carcinoma, approximately 15 had melanoma, 9 had renal cell carcinoma and 9 had head and neck cancer. Intravenous ivuxolimab was administered to patients every 2 weeks at six dose levels: 0.01, 0.1, 0.3, 1.5, 3 and 10 mg/kg. Patients were allowed to have had prior anti-PD-1, anti-PD-L1 or anti-CTLA-4 therapy, and around 41% of the dose-escalation patients had previously received checkpoint inhibitors. The paper reports the monotherapy dose-escalation portion (N ≈ 50 patients) of the phase I ivuxolimab trial. Peripheral TCRbeta sequencing was intended to test whether TCR sequence diversity was altered and clonal T-cell expansion was caused by ivuxolimab. Partial responses occurred in three dose-escalation patients, of whom one had hepatocellular carcinoma and two had cutaneous melanoma. A male proportion of 82.7% and a mean age of approximately 55 years, ranging from 23 to 79, were recorded for the dose-escalation cohort.

A word on this clone: The clone's antigen remains unknown. Base qualities are not at hand, and no much larger clone is one base apart.

What the research found in general, with its limitations: In partial responders in the 0.1-3.0 mg/kg groups, normalized peripheral clonal expansion was found to be among the lowest, especially among CD8+ T cells. After ivuxolimab, CD8+ T cells had more expanded clones than CD4+ T cells on average. At doses of 0.1 to 3.0 mg/kg, clonal expansion of both CD4+ and CD8+ T cells in blood was seen between baseline and week 6. Low levels of normalized T-cell clonal expansion were also seen in some nonresponding patients. Antigen specificity was not determined for the clonally expanded peripheral T cells.

The trial excluded patients who had a history of autoimmune disease or were on systemic immunosuppression. Peripheral blood for TCR sequencing was drawn from every dose cohort at baseline, at cycle 4 day 1 and at cycle 7 day 1. Samples came from an open-label, multicenter, first-in-human phase I dose-escalation trial of ivuxolimab. Adults with locally advanced or metastatic melanoma, renal cell carcinoma, hepatocellular carcinoma or head and neck squamous cell carcinoma were enrolled in the trial. Before TCR sequencing, CD4+ T cells and CD8+ T cells from peripheral blood were sorted into separate populations. Genomic DNA was isolated from the sorted cells so that the TCRbeta CDR3 region could be sequenced. The immunoSEQ Assay was used for sequencing of TCRbeta CDR3 regions. TCRdb holds this immuneACCESS table with in-frame rearrangements only. Some clones are missing; in checked studies, unresolved V genes explain under half, and the rest has no known cause. Recorded for this sample are fewer than 120,000 clones; around nine tenths of them occurred a single time. The ten largest clones represent 0.27% of the sample.

Inclusive of the bounding cysteine and phenylalanine, the CDR3 is 13 residues long. This entry keeps only the CDR3 DNA: 39 bases, framed from base 1. V drops 3 bases and J drops 4 bases, leaving 6 bases in between. From the germline V gene (reference sequence), CDR1 is SEHNR and CDR2 is FQNEAQ. Specimen: CD4+ or CD8+ T cells sorted from blood, collected in a trial of the OX40 agonist ivuxolimab. Recombination joined TRBV7-9 with TRBJ2-2; confidence is insufficient to name the D gene. The sequence derives from an adult with an advanced solid tumor such as melanoma, head and neck, liver or kidney cancer. CDR3 sequence: CASSFESTGELFF. The nucleotide sequence reads TGTGCCAGCAGCTTTGAGTCCACCGGGGAGCTGTTTTTT.